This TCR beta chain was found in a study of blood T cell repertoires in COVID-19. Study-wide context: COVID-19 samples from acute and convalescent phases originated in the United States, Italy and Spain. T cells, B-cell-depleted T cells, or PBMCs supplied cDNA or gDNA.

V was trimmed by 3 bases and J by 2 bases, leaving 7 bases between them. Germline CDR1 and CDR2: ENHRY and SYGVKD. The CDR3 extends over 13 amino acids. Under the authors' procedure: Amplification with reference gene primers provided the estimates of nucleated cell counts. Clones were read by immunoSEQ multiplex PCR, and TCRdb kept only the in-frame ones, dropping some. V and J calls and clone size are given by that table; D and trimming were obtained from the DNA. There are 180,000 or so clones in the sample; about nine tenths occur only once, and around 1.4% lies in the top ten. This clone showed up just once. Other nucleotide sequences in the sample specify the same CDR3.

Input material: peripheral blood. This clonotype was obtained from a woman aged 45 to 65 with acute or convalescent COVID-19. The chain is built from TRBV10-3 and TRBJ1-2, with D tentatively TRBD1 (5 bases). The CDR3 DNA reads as TGTGCCATCAGTGATTCAGGGAACTATGGCTACACCTTC. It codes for CAISDSGNYGYTF.